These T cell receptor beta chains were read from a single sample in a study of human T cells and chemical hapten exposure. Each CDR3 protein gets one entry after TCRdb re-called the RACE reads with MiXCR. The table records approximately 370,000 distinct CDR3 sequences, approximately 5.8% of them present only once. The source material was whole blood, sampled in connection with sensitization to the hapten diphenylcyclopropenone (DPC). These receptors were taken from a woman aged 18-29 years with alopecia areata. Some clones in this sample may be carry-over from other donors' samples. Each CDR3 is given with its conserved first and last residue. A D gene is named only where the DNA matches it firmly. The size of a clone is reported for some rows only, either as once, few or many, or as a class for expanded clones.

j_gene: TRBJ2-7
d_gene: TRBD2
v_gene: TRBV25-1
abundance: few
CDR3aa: CATGTSGFYEQYF
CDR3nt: TGTGCCACCGGGACTAGCGGGTTTTACGAGCAGTACTTC

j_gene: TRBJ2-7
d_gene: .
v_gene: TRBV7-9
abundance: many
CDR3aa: CASSLVLQYEQYF
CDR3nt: TGTGCCAGCAGCTTAGTTCTCCAGTACGAGCAGTACTTC

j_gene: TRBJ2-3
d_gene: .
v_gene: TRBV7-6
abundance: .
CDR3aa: CASSLARSPRQRGTDTQYF
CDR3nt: TGTGCCAGCAGCTTAGCGCGAAGTCCCCGACAGAGAGGCACAGATACGCAGTATTTT

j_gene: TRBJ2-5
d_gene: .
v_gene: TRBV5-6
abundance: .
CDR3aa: CASSLVGKYQETQYF
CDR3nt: TGTGCCAGCAGCTTGGTAGGCAAGTACCAAGAGACCCAGTACTTC

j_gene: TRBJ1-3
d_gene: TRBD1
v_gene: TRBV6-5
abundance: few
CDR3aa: CASSRGDRASGNTIYF
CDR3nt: TGTGCCAGCAGTAGGGGGGACAGGGCTTCTGGAAACACCATATATTTT

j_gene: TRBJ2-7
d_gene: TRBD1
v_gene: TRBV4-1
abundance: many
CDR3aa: CASSQDGDRVRTKQYF
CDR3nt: TGCGCCAGCAGCCAAGATGGGGACAGGGTTCGTACGAAGCAGTACTTC

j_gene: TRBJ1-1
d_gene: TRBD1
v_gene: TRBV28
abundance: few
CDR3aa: CASSMTGLTEAFF
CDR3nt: TGTGCCAGCAGTATGACAGGGTTGACTGAAGCTTTCTTT

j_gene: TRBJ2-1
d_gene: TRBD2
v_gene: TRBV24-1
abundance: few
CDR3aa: CATSDGGADNEQFF
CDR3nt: TGTGCCACCAGTGACGGGGGGGCCGATAATGAGCAGTTCTTC

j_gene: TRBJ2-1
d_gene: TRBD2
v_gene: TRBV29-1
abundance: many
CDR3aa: CSVSAGGTYNEQFF
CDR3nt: TGCAGCGTCTCCGCGGGGGGGACCTACAATGAGCAGTTCTTC

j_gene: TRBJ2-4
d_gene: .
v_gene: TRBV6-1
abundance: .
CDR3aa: CASSDGGLWVIQYF
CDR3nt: TGTGCCAGCAGTGATGGGGGGCTATGGGTCATTCAGTACTTC

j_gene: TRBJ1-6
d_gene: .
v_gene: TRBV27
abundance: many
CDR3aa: CASRGARFSYNSPLHF
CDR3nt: TGTGCCAGCAGAGGGGCCCGCTTCTCCTATAATTCACCCCTCCACTTT

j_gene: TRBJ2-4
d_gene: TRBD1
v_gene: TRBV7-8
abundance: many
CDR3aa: CASSLGAGKSGGRSNIQYF
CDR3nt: TGTGCCAGCAGCTTGGGGGCTGGCAAATCAGGGGGCAGGTCAAACATTCAGTACTTC

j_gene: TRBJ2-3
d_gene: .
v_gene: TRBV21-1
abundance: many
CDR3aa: CASSKVAGGKGTQYF
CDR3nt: TGTGCCAGCAGCAAAGTAGCAGGGGGCAAGGGTACGCAGTATTTT

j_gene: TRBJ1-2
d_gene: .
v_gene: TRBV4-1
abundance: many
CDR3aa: CASSQDGQGPPLTF
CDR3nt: TGCGCCAGCAGCCAAGATGGTCAGGGACCTCCTCTTACCTTC

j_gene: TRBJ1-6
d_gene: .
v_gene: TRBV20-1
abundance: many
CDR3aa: CSARGPARDGDFSYNSPLHF
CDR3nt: TGCAGTGCTAGAGGGCCAGCCCGTGACGGGGATTTCTCCTATAATTCACCCCTCCACTTT

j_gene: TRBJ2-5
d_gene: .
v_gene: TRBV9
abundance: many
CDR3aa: CASSVRTDQETQYF
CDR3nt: TGTGCCAGCAGCGTTCGGACAGATCAAGAGACCCAGTACTTC

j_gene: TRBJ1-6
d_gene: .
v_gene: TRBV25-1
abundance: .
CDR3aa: CASSVDKDNSPLHF
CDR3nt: TGTGCCAGCAGTGTGGACAAAGATAATTCACCCCTCCACTTT

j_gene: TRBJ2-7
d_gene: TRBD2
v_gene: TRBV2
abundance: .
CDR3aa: CASSRLWTSGGAFYEQYF
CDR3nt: TGTGCCAGCAGTCGACTCTGGACTAGCGGGGGGGCTTTCTACGAGCAGTACTTC

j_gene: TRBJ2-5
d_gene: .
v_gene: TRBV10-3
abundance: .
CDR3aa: CAISPKGEETQYF
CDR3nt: TGTGCCATCAGTCCTAAGGGTGAAGAGACCCAGTACTTC

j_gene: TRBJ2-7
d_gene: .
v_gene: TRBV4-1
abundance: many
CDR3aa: CASSLGRRGSSYEQYF
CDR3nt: TGCGCCAGCAGCCTCGGTCGTCGGGGCAGCTCCTACGAGCAGTACTTC

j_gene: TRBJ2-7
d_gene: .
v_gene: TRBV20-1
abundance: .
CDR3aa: CSARRAPPSEQYF
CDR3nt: TGCAGTGCTAGACGGGCCCCTCCCTCCGAGCAGTACTTC

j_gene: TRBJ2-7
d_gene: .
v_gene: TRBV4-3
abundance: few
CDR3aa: CASSQDLGGYEQYF
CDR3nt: TGCGCCAGCAGCCAAGATTTAGGGGGCTACGAGCAGTACTTC

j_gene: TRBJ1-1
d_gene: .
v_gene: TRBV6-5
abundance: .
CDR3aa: CASSYRQGEAFF
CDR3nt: TGTGCCAGCAGTTACCGGCAGGGTGAAGCTTTCTTT

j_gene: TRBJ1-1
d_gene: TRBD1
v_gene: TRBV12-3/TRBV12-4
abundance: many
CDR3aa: CASSSTGRTGNTEAFF
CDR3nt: TGTGCCAGCAGTTCCACGGGGAGGACAGGGAACACTGAAGCTTTCTTT

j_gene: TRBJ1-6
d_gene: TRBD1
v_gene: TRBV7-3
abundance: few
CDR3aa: CASSWGQGNNSPLHF
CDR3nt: TGTGCCAGCAGCTGGGGACAGGGGAATAATTCACCCCTCCACTTT

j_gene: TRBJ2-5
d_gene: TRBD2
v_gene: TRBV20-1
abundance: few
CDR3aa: CSANRGGSQETQYF
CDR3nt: TGCAGTGCTAACCGCGGGGGGAGCCAAGAGACCCAGTACTTC

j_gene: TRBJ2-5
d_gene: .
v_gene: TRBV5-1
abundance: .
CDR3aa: CASSLAPGPETQYF
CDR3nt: TGCGCCAGCAGCTTGGCTCCGGGGCCAGAGACCCAGTACTTC